A selection of T cell receptor beta chains follows, all from one sample in a study of blood T cell repertoires in COVID-19. The assay was immunoSEQ multiplex PCR, and TCRdb's table has in-frame clones only and misses some. The sample lists approximately 530,000 clones, 85% to 90% occurring once. The specimen was peripheral blood. Receptors originate from a woman between 45 and 60 years old with COVID-19, enrolled during active disease. The CDR3 runs from the conserved cysteine through the conserved F or W. The D gene is left open where the match is weak. Rows give clone size only sometimes, using once, few, many, or a class for an expanded clone.

d_call j_call cdr3_length v_call clone_size cdr3_nt cdr3_aa
- TRBJ2-1 14 TRBV7-3 - TGTGCCAGCAGCCGCGGGGCTCAGGGGGATGAGCAGTTCTTC CASSRGAQGDEQFF
TRBD1 TRBJ1-6 15 TRBV12-5 once TGTGCTAGTGGTCTCATGGGACAGGGGGGTTCACCCCTCCACTTT CASGLMGQGGSPLHF
- TRBJ1-1 14 TRBV5-4 few TGTGCCAGCAGCTTACAGGAGCTGAACACTGAAGCTTTCTTT CASSLQELNTEAFF
TRBD2 TRBJ2-7 14 TRBV9 - TGTGCCAGCAGCCCCCGGGAGGGGGCCTACGAGCAGTACTTC CASSPREGAYEQYF
- TRBJ2-2 14 TRBV9 - TGTGCCAGCAGCCCAGGGTCCGGCACCGGGGAGCTGTTTTTT CASSPGSGTGELFF
- TRBJ2-7 14 TRBV21-1 - TGTGCCAGCAGCATTAGGAGGGGGCCCTACGAGCAGTACTTC CASSIRRGPYEQYF
TRBD2 TRBJ2-7 17 TRBV3-1/TRBV3-2 - TGTGCCAGCAGCCAAGTTGTTAGCGGGGCCCTCACCTACGAGCAGTACTTC CASSQVVSGALTYEQYF
- TRBJ2-3 20 TRBV3-1/TRBV3-2 - TGTGCCAGCAGCTCCACGGCGCTACTACAACTTTCCGCTCCCACAGATACGCAGTATTTT CASSSTALLQLSAPTDTQYF
TRBD1 TRBJ2-7 14 TRBV7-3 - TGTGCCAGCAGCCCTGACAGGGACGGCTACGAGCAGTACTTC CASSPDRDGYEQYF
TRBD2 TRBJ2-1 15 TRBV5-1 - TGCGCCAGCAGCTTGTCCAGCGGGGGGGCGTATGAGCAGTTCTTC CASSLSSGGAYEQFF
TRBD1 TRBJ1-1 14 TRBV5-6 - TGTGCCAGCAGCTTGGGGACAGGGTTCGCTGAAGCTTTCTTT CASSLGTGFAEAFF
- TRBJ1-3 15 TRBV10-2 - TGCGCCAGCAGTGTAGGGGGAGCCTCTGGAAACACCATATATTTT CASSVGGASGNTIYF
- TRBJ2-3 13 TRBV9 - TGTGCCAGCAGAAAGGGGGGGGCAGATACGCAGTATTTT CASRKGGADTQYF
TRBD1 TRBJ1-1 14 TRBV4-1 - TGCGCCAGCAGCAGACAGGGACAGAACACTGAAGCTTTCTTT CASSRQGQNTEAFF
TRBD2 TRBJ2-7 19 TRBV3-1/TRBV3-2 - TGTGCCAGCAGCCAAGATTCGGCGAAGCGGGGGGACCCAAACTACGAGCAGTACTTC CASSQDSAKRGDPNYEQYF
- TRBJ2-2 13 TRBV5-1 - TGCGCCAGCAACAGGGAAGGGACCGGGGAGCTGTTTTTT CASNREGTGELFF
TRBD1 TRBJ2-4 16 TRBV28 - TGTGCCAGCACCAACGGACAGGGACTAGCCAAAAACATTCAGTACTTC CASTNGQGLAKNIQYF
- TRBJ1-1 13 TRBV3-1/TRBV3-2 - TGTGCCAGCAGCCAAGACGGGGAAACTGAAGCTTTCTTT CASSQDGETEAFF
TRBD1 TRBJ2-2 13 TRBV29-1 - TGCAGCGTTCATAAGGGGGCCACCGGGGAGCTGTTTTTT CSVHKGATGELFF
TRBD1 TRBJ1-4 15 TRBV2 - TGTGCCAGCAGCCCAAACAGGGGTACTAATGAAAAACTGTTTTTT CASSPNRGTNEKLFF
TRBD1 TRBJ1-2 12 TRBV6-5 - TGTGCCAGCAGCGGGACAGGGGGCGGCTACACCTTC CASSGTGGGYTF
- TRBJ1-1 11 TRBV20-1 - TGCAGTGCTGCGCAATCTGTTTTGGCTTTCTTT CSAAQSVLAFF
- TRBJ2-3 12 TRBV13 - TGTGCCAGCAGCTCCGGGACTCTACCCAAGTATTTT CASSSGTLPKYF
- TRBJ2-7 11 TRBV25-1 - TGTGCCAGCAGGGGCCCCTACGAGCAGTACTTC CASRGPYEQYF
- TRBJ2-7 12 TRBV5-5 - TGTGCCAGCAGCCGAGAGGCGGACGAGCAGTACTTC CASSREADEQYF
TRBD2 TRBJ2-1 15 TRBV6-2/TRBV6-3 - TGTGCCAGCAGTGTAAGGCCAGCGGGGCTGAATGAGCAGTTCTTC CASSVRPAGLNEQFF
TRBD1 TRBJ1-2 14 TRBV5-1 - TGCGCCAGCAGCTTGGATGTAGGGGGCGGTGGCTACACCTTC CASSLDVGGGGYTF
- TRBJ2-7 14 TRBV5-1 - TGCGCCAGCAGCCTGGACGGACAGTCTTCGGAGCAGTACTTC CASSLDGQSSEQYF
TRBD1 TRBJ1-1 14 TRBV5-1 - TGCGCCAGCAGCTTGGGGACAGGCAACACTGAAGCTTTCTTT CASSLGTGNTEAFF
TRBD1 TRBJ1-6 17 TRBV4-1 few TGCGCCAGCAGCCAGGGACAGGGGTACTCCTATAATTCACCCCTCCACTTT CASSQGQGYSYNSPLHF
TRBD2 TRBJ2-5 14 TRBV24-1 few TGTGCCACCAGTGATTTCGCGGGGGGAGAGACCCAGTACTTC CATSDFAGGETQYF
- TRBJ1-1 11 TRBV5-1 - TGCGCCAGCAGCTTAGGCAGGTTGGCTTTCTTT CASSLGRLAFF
- TRBJ1-1 17 TRBV5-1 - TGCGCCAGCAGCTTGGCCCTAGACGGATCCGGTAACACTGAAGCTTTCTTT CASSLALDGSGNTEAFF
- TRBJ2-1 14 TRBV6-5 - TGTGCCAGCAGTTATACACAGGGCTACAATGAGCAGTTCTTC CASSYTQGYNEQFF
TRBD1 TRBJ1-1 15 TRBV6-1 - TGTGCCAGCAGTGAATGGGGACAGGGTAGCACTGAAGCTTTCTTT CASSEWGQGSTEAFF
- TRBJ1-1 11 TRBV10-3 - TGTGCCATCAGGCGGGCCCCTGAAGCTTTCTTT CAIRRAPEAFF
TRBD1 TRBJ2-5 14 TRBV5-6 - TGTGCCAGCAGCATAGGGACAGGACAAGAGACCCAGTACTTC CASSIGTGQETQYF
- TRBJ1-2 13 TRBV2 once TGTGCCAGCAGTGGGGAGGGTGACTATGGCTACACCTTC CASSGEGDYGYTF
- TRBJ1-1 14 TRBV4-1 few TGCGCCAGCAGCCTAACCGGGCAGGGAGGGGGAGCTTTCTTT CASSLTGQGGGAFF
- TRBJ2-2 16 TRBV28 - TGTGCCAGCAGTTTCCCAAGGAGGCTGAACACCGGGGAGCTGTTTTTT CASSFPRRLNTGELFF
TRBD1 TRBJ1-1 16 TRBV6-6 - TGTGCCAGCACCAGGCGTCAGGGGGTTAGGAGCACTGAAGCTTTCTTT CASTRRQGVRSTEAFF